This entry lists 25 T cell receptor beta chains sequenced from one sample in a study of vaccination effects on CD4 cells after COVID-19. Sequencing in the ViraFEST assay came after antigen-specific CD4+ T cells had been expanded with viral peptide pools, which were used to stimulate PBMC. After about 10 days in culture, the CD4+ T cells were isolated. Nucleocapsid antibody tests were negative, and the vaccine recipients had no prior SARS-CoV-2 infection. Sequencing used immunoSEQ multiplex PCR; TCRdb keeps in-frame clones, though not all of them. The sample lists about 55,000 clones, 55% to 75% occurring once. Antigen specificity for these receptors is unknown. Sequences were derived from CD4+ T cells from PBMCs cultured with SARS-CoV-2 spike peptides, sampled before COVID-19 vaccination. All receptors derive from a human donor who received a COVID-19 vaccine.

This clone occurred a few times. The CDR3 loop reads CASSDLGGSTGNTIYF. As DNA, the CDR3 is TGTGCCAGCAGCGATTTAGGAGGGTCCACTGGAAACACCATATATTTT. The rearrangement joins TRBV2 to TRBJ1-3; the D is unclear. Germline CDR1 reads SNHLY; CDR2 reads FYNNEI. V was shortened by 6 bases and J by 2 bases, with 17 bases between the two germline ends. This CDR3 comprises 16 residues.

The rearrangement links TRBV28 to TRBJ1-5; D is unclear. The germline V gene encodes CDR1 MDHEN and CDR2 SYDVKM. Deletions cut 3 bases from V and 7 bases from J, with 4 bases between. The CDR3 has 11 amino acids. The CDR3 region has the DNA TGTGCCAGCAGTTTTGAACAGCCCCAGCATTTT. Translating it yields CASSFEQPQHF.

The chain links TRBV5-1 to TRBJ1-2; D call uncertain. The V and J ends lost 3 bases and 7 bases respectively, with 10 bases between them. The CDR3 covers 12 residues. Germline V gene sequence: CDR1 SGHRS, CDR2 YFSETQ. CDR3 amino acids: CASSSIAGGYTF. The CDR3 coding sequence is TGCGCCAGCAGCTCAATAGCAGGTGGCTACACCTTC.

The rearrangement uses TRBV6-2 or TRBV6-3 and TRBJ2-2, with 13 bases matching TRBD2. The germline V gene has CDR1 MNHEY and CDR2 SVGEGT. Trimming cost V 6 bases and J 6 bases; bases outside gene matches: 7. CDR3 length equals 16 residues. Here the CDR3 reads CASSPRLAGGPGELFF. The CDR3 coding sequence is TGTGCCAGCAGCCCCCGACTAGCGGGAGGTCCCGGGGAGCTGTTTTTT.

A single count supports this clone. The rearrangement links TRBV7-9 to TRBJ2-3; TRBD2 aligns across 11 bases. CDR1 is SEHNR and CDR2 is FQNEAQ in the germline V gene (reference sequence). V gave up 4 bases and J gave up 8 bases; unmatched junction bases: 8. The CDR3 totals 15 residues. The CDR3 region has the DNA TGTGCCAGCAGCTCTTTTAGCGGGGGGGCCTCTACGCAGTATTTT. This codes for CASSSFSGGASTQYF.

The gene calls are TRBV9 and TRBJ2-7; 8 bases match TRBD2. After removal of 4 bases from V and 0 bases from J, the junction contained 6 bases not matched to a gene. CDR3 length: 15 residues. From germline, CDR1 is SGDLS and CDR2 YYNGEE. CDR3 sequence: CASSPGGASSYEQYF. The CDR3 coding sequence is TGTGCCAGCAGCCCGGGGGGGGCCAGCTCCTACGAGCAGTACTTC.

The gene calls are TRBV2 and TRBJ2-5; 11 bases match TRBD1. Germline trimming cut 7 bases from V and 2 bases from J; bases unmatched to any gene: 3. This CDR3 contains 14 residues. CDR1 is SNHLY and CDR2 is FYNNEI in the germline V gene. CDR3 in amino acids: CASTRDRGQETQYF. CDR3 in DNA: TGTGCCAGCACTCGGGACAGGGGGCAAGAGACCCAGTACTTC.

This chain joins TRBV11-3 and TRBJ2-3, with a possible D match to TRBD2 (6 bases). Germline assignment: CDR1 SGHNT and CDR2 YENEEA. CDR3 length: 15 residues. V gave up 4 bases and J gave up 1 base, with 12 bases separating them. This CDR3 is CASSSPGERTDTQYF. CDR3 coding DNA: TGTGCCAGCAGCTCCCCGGGAGAGCGCACAGATACGCAGTATTTT.

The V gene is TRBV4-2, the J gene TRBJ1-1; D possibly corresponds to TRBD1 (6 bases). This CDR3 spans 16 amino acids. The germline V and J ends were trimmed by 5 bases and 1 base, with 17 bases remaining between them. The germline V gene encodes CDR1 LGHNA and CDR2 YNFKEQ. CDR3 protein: CASSTRTDRGNTEAFF. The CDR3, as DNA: TGTGCCAGCAGCACCAGGACAGATAGGGGGAACACTGAAGCTTTCTTT.

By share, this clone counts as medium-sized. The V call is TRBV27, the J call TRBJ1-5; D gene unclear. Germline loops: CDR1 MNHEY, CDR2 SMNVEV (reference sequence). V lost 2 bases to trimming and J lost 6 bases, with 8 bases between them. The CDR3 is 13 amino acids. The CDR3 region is CASSLGVRQPQHF. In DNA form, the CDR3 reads TGTGCCAGCAGTTTAGGGGTCCGTCAGCCCCAGCATTTT.

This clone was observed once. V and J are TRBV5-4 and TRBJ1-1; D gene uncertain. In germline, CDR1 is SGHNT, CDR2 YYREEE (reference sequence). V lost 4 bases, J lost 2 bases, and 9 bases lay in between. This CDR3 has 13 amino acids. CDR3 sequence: CASSIDGNTEAFF. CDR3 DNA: TGTGCCAGCAGCATTGACGGCAACACTGAAGCTTTCTTT.

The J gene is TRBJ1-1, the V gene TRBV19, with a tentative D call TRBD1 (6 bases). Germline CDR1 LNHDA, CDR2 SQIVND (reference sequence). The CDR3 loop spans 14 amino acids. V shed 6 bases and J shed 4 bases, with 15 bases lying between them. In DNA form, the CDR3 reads TGTGCCAGTAGCCGAGAGAGGGGGAGCACTGAAGCTTTCTTT. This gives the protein CASSRERGSTEAFF.

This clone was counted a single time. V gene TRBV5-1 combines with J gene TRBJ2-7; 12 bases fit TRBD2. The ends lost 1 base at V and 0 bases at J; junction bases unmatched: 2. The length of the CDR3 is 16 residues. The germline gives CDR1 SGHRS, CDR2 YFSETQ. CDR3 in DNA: TGCGCCAGCAGCTTGCTAGCGGGAGGGAGCTCCTACGAGCAGTACTTC. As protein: CASSLLAGGSSYEQYF.

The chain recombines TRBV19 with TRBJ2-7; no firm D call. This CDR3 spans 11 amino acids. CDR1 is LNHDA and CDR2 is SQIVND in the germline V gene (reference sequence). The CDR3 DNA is TGTGCCAGTAGTATAGATCATGACGGGTCGGTC. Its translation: CASSIDHDGSV.

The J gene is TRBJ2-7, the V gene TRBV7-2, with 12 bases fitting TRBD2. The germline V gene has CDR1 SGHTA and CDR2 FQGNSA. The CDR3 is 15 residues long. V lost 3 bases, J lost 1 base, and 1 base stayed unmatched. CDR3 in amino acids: CASSLTSGGSYEQYF. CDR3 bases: TGTGCCAGCAGCTTGACTAGCGGGGGATCCTACGAGCAGTACTTC.

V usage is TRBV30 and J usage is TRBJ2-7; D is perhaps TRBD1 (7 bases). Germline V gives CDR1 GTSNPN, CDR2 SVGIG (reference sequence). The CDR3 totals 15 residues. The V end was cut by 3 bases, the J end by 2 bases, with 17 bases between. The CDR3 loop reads CAWSNRGQGAYEQYF. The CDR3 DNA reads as TGTGCCTGGAGCAATCGGGGGCAGGGGGCCTACGAGCAGTACTTC.

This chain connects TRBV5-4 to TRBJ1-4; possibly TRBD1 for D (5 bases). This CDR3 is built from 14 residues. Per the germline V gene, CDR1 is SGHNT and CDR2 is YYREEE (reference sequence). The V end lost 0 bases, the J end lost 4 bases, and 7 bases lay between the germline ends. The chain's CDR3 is CASSLAGNNEKLFF. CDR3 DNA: TGTGCCAGCAGCTTGGCAGGGAATAATGAAAAACTGTTTTTT. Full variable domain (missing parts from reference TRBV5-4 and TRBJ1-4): ETGVTQSPTHLIKTRGQQVTLRCSSQSGHNTVSWYQQALGQGPQFIFQYYREEENGRGNFPPRFSGLQFPNYSSELNVNALELDDSALYLCASSLAGNNEKLFFGSGTQLSVL.

CDR3 in DNA: TGTGCCAGCAGTGAGACCCCGGGACAAGAAAAACTGTTTTTT. Translating it yields CASSETPGQEKLFF. The chain has TRBV2 and TRBJ1-4; a weak D match, TRBD1 (6 bases). With 3 bases removed from V and 8 bases from J, the gap between germline ends came to 13 bases. The CDR3 sequence is 14 residues long. Per the germline V gene, CDR1 is SNHLY and CDR2 is FYNNEI.

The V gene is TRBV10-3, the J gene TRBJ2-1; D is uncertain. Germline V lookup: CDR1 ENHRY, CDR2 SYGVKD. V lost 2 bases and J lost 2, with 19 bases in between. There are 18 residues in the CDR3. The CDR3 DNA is TGTGCCATCAGTGAGATCCCCTCCACAGCAACTACCTACAATGAGCAGTTCTTC. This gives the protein CAISEIPSTATTYNEQFF.

For the CDR3, the DNA is TGTGCCAGCAGCCAGGACAGAAGCTCTGGAAACACCATATATTTT. Protein sequence: CASSQDRSSGNTIYF. V gene TRBV2 combines with J gene TRBJ1-3; the D gene is possibly TRBD1 (6 bases). The CDR3 totals 15 residues. The V end was cut by 6 bases, the J end by 0 bases, with 12 bases between. Germline V gene lookup returns CDR1 SNHLY and CDR2 FYNNEI.

The CDR3 reads CASTIRGLGQPQHF. In DNA form, the CDR3 reads TGTGCCAGCACCATAAGGGGTCTCGGGCAGCCCCAGCATTTT. The chain employs TRBV28 and TRBJ1-5; a possible D gene is TRBD1 (5 bases). The V end was cut by 7 bases, the J end by 7 bases, with 17 bases between. Germline V gives CDR1 MDHEN, CDR2 SYDVKM. This CDR3 has 14 residues.

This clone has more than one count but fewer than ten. Here the CDR3 reads CASSPTGLFYNEQFF. In nucleotides, the CDR3 is TGTGCCAGCTCACCCACAGGGCTTTTCTACAATGAGCAGTTCTTC. The chain has TRBV18 and TRBJ2-1; a weak D match, TRBD1 (6 bases). There are 15 residues in the CDR3. From germline, CDR1 is KGHSH and CDR2 LQKENI. V was cut by 3 bases and J by 3 bases, with 12 bases left in between.

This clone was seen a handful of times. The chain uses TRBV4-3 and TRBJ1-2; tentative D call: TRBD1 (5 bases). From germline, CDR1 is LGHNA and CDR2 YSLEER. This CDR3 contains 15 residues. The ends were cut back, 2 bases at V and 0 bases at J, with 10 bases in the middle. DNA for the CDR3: TGCGCCAGCAGCCAATATCAGGGTACTAACTATGGCTACACCTTC. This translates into CASSQYQGTNYGYTF.

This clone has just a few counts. The CDR3 DNA sequence: TGTGCCATCACGGGGACGATCAATTCACCCCTCCACTTT. The encoded protein is CAITGTINSPLHF. The J gene is TRBJ1-6, the V gene TRBV10-3, with a tentative D call TRBD1 (5 bases). Trimming removed 7 bases from V and 7 bases from J, with 11 bases in between. Germline loops: CDR1 ENHRY, CDR2 SYGVKD. This CDR3 is built from 13 residues.

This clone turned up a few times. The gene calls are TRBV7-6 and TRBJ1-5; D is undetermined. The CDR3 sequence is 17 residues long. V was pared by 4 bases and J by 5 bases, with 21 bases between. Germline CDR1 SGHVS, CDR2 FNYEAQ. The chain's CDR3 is CASSSLYRRTEYQPQHF. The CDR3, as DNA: TGTGCCAGCAGCTCCTTATATCGGCGAACAGAGTATCAGCCCCAGCATTTT. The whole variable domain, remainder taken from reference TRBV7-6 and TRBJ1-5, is GAGVSQSPRYKVTKRGQDVALRCDPISGHVSLYWYRQALGQGPEFLTYFNYEAQQDKSGLPNDRFSAERPEGSISTLTIQRTEQRDSAMYRCASSSLYRRTEYQPQHFGDGTRLSIL.